This paragraph covers one T cell receptor (beta chain) sequence. Its antigen is not yet known. Base qualities are not recorded, but no much larger clone differs from it by a single base. The sample originates from a study of CD8 T cells in Susac syndrome (dated by TCRdb to about 2019). Background for the entire study: Of the Susac syndrome patients who were sequenced, roughly 8 were in clinical remission while about six had clinically active disease. At blood withdrawal, Susac syndrome patients were therapy-naive, treated with corticosteroids (with IVIg additionally given to some), or treated with IVIg alone. Whether CD8+ T cell activation and differentiation in Susac syndrome was antigen driven was tested using repertoire sequencing. CD8+ T cell repertoire clonality was compared between some 12 healthy donors, some 14 Susac syndrome patients and around 16 multiple sclerosis patients. General conclusions and limits of the study: The TCR sequencing and HLA analysis was acknowledged to have included a relatively small number of individuals. Clonal expansion was seen in Susac syndrome CD8+ repertoires, peaking in CD8+ TEMRA cells and being greater in clinically active patients than in remitting ones. In the total CD8+ and CD8+ TEMRA repertoires, sixteen and five Susac-specific public clones, respectively, were identified.

For this chain, trimming is 1 base at the V end and 2 bases at the J end, and the number of junction bases without a gene match is 5. The cysteine opens and the phenylalanine closes a CDR3 of 14 amino acids. CDR3 DNA is the only sequence kept; it has 42 bases, read in frame from the first base. From the germline V gene (reference sequence), CDR1 is GTSNPN and CDR2 is SVGIG. High-throughput TCR beta sequencing profiled peripheral blood CD8+ and CD4+ T cells from healthy donors, Susac syndrome patients and multiple sclerosis patients. The Susac syndrome patients fulfilled recently defined diagnostic criteria for definite or probable disease. Bulk CD8+ and CD4+ T cells were purified by magnetic negative isolation, whereas CD8+ TEMRA cells were enriched by FACS. Blood was collected in EDTA tubes and processed within 24 hours, with PBMCs isolated through density gradient centrifugation. PBMCs destined for TCR sequencing were cryopreserved in liquid nitrogen and later thawed in a 37 °C water bath. The sorted or isolated CD4+, CD8+ and CD8+ TEMRA cells reached a purity of at least 90%.

RNA was extracted using the RNeasy kit, and about 0.45 to 1 ug of the RNA was reverse transcribed with random hexamers. The immunoSEQ multiplex PCR assay, which covers 54 Vbeta and 13 Jbeta segments, was used to amplify TCR beta CDR3 regions. Bias from PCR amplification was corrected by using a synthetic template baseline for primer optimization and for computational correction. The published analysis was carried out like this. Reads were annotated to V, D and J genes according to IMGT and were analyzed with immunoSEQ Analyzer, with only productive sequences retained. Clonality was calculated as one minus the Shannon entropy normalized by log2 of the number of productive unique sequences. For each patient and control, public and private clones were evaluated within the 100 most prevalent clones. Susac-specific clones were defined as absent from healthy and MS cohorts, 850 to 1,300 published viral clones and other ImmuneACCESS disease sequences. TCRdb redid the processing of the public reads, applying fastp at Q25 and MiXCR, and retained in-frame beta chains. Rows are unified per CDR3 protein, each entry keeping the most common DNA and genes. The V and J calls reflect TCRdb's pipeline rather than the authors' work. Within this sample are tens of thousands of distinct CDR3 sequences, with roughly 94% of them counted one time only. The leading ten clones occupy more than 0.45% of the sample.

This TCR derives from a human donor with Susac syndrome. Sequencing was performed on CD8+ T cells from PBMCs. Recombination joined TRBV30 with TRBJ2-7; 7 junctional bases match TRBD1. The nucleotide sequence is TGTGCCTGGAGTGGGACAGGAGTCACCTACGAGCAGTACTTC. Translation gives CAWSGTGVTYEQYF.